The 4 T cell receptor beta chains in this list originate from one sample, sequenced in a study of T cell responses to AZD1222 COVID-19 vaccine. The data were produced by immunoSEQ multiplex PCR, yet TCRdb's version contains in-frame clones alone and is incomplete. The sample has some 130,000 clones; around 92% are singletons. The specimen comprised peripheral blood, sampled 28 days after the second AZD1222 dose. These receptors originate from an adult who received the AZD1222 COVID-19 vaccine.

The CDR3 here is CASSPAGLASYEQYF. In nucleotides, the CDR3 is TGTGCCAGCAGTCCCGCGGGACTAGCGTCATACGAGCAGTACTTC. The V and J genes are TRBV27 and TRBJ2-7, with 10 positions matching TRBD2. Unmatched junction bases numbered 8, after V lost 5 bases and J lost 4 bases. The length of the CDR3 is 15 residues. Germline V gives CDR1 MNHEY, CDR2 SMNVEV (reference sequence).

This clone was seen once. This rearrangement joins TRBV10-1 to TRBJ1-4; D call uncertain. Trimming pared 5 bases from V and 7 bases from J, leaving 11 bases between. The V gene's germline CDR1 is WNHNN and CDR2 SYGVQD (reference sequence). This CDR3 is built from 13 residues. The CDR3 sequence is CASSRRDGEKLFF. The CDR3 DNA reads TGCGCCAGCAGTAGGAGGGATGGTGAAAAACTGTTTTTT.

This chain connects TRBV12-3 or TRBV12-4 to TRBJ1-2; D unclear. The CDR3 spans 13 residues. The ends were cut back, 3 bases at V and 0 bases at J, with 5 bases in the middle. The CDR3 loop is CASSFDSNYGYTF. As DNA, the CDR3 is TGTGCCAGCAGTTTTGACTCTAACTATGGCTACACCTTC.

The chain couples TRBV4-3 to TRBJ2-3; D could derive from TRBD1 or TRBD2 (6 bases each). V was shortened by 1 base and J by 2 bases, with 22 bases between the two germline ends. The CDR3 has 19 amino acids. Looked up from germline, CDR1 is LGHNA and CDR2 is YSLEER. The CDR3 sequence: CASSQAPRGAGVVTDTQYF. The CDR3 DNA reads TGCGCCAGCAGCCAAGCGCCTAGGGGGGCGGGCGTAGTCACAGATACGCAGTATTTT.